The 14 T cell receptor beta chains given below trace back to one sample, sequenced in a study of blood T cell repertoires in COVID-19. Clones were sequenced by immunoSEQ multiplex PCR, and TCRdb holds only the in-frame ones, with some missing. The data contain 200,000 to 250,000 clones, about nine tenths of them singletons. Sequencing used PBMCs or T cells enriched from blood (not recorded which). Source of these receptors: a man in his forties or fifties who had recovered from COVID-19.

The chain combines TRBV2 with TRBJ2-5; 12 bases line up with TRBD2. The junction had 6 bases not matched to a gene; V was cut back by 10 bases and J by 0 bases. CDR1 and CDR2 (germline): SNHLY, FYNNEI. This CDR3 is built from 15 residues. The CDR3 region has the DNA TGTGCCACCACGGGACTAGCGGGTAACCAAGAGACCCAGTACTTC. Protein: CATTGLAGNQETQYF.

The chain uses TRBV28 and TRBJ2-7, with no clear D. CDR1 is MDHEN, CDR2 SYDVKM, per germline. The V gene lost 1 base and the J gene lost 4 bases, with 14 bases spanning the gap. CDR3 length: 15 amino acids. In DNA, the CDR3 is TGTGCCAGCAGTTTATTCCAGGTTGCTATGTACGAGCAGTACTTC. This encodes CASSLFQVAMYEQYF.

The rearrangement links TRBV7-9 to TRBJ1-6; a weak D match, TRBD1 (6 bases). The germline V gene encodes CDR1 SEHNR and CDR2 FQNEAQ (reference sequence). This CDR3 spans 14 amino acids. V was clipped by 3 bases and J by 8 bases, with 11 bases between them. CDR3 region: CASSFARGHSPLHF. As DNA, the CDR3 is TGTGCCAGCAGCTTTGCCAGGGGTCATTCACCCCTCCACTTT.

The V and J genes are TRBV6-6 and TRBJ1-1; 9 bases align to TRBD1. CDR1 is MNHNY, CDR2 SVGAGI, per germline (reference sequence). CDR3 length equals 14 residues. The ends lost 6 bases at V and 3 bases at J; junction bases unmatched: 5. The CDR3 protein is CASRLGDRDTEAFF. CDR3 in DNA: TGTGCCAGCAGGCTGGGGGACAGGGACACTGAAGCTTTCTTT.

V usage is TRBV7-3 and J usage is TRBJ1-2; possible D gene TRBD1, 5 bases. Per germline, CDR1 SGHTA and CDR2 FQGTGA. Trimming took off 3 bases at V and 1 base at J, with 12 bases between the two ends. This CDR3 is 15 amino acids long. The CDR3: CASSFDGRGNYGYTF. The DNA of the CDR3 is TGTGCCAGCAGCTTTGACGGGAGGGGTAACTATGGCTACACCTTC.

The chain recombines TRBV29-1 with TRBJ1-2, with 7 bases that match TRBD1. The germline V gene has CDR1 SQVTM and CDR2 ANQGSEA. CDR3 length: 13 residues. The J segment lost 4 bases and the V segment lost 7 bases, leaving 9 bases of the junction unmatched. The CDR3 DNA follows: TGCAGCGCCGTAACAGGGGCGGCCTATGGCTACACCTTC. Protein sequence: CSAVTGAAYGYTF.

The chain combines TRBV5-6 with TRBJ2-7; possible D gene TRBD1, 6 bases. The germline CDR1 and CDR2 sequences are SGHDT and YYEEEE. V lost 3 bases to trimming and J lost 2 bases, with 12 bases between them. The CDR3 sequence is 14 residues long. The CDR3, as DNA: TGTGCCAGCAGCTCCTTCGAGGGGGCCTACGAGCAGTACTTC. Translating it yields CASSSFEGAYEQYF. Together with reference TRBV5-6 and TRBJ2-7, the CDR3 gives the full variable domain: DAGVTQSPTHLIKTRGQQVTLRCSPKSGHDTVSWYQQALGQGPQFIFQYYEEEERQRGNFPDRFSGHQFPNYSSELNVNALLLGDSALYLCASSSFEGAYEQYFGPGTRLTVT.

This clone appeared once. The CDR3: CASSSRQSYNQPQHF. For the CDR3, the DNA is TGTGCCAGCAGCTCACGACAGAGCTACAATCAGCCCCAGCATTTT. The rearrangement uses TRBV7-2 and TRBJ1-5; tentative D call: TRBD1 (5 bases). V lost 4 bases and J lost 3, with 13 bases in between. CDR3 length equals 15 residues. CDR1 SGHTA and CDR2 FQGNSA come from the germline V gene.

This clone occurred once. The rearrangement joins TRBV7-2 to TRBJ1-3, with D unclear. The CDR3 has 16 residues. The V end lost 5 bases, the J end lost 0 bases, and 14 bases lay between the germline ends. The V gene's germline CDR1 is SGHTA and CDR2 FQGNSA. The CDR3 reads CASSPGGTVSGNTIYF. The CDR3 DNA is TGTGCCAGCAGCCCAGGAGGTACAGTCTCTGGAAACACCATATATTTT. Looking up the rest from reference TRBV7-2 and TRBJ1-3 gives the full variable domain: GAGVSQSPSNKVTEKGKDVELRCDPISGHTALYWYRQSLGQGLEFLIYFQGNSAPDKSGLPSDRFSAERTGGSVSTLTIQRTQQEDSAVYLCASSPGGTVSGNTIYFGEGSWLTVV.

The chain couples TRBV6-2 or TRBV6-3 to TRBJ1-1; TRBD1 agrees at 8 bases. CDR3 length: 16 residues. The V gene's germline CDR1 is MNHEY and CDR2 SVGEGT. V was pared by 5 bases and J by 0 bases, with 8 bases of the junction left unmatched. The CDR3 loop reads CASSIRYRGVNTEAFF. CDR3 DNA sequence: TGTGCCAGCAGTATCCGATACAGGGGGGTGAACACTGAAGCTTTCTTT.

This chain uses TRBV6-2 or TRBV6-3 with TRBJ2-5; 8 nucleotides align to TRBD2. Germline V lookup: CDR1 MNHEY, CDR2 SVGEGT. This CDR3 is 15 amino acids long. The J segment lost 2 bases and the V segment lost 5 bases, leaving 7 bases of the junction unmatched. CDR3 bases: TGTGCCAGCAGTCACGGGGCTAGCGGGCAAGAGACCCAGTACTTC. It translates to CASSHGASGQETQYF.

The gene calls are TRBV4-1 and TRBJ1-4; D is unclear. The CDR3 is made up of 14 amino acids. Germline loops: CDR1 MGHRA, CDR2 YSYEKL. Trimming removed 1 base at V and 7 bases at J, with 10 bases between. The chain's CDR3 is CASSQGRWSEKLFF. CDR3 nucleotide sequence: TGCGCCAGCAGCCAAGGGAGATGGAGTGAAAAACTGTTTTTT.

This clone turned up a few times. CDR3 sequence: CASSLAEGEQYF. In nucleotides, the CDR3 is TGTGCCAGCAGCTTAGCCGAGGGCGAGCAGTACTTC. This chain connects TRBV7-9 to TRBJ2-7, with D maybe TRBD2 (5 bases). The CDR3 totals 12 residues. V gave up 0 bases and J gave up 6 bases, with 6 bases separating them. Germline CDR1 is SEHNR and CDR2 is FQNEAQ (reference sequence).

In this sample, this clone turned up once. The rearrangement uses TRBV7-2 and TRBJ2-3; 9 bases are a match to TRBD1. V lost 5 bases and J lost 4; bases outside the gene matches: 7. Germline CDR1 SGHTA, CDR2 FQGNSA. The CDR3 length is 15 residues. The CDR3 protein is CASSHRDRDADTQYF. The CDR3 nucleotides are TGTGCCAGCAGCCACCGGGACAGGGACGCAGATACGCAGTATTTT.